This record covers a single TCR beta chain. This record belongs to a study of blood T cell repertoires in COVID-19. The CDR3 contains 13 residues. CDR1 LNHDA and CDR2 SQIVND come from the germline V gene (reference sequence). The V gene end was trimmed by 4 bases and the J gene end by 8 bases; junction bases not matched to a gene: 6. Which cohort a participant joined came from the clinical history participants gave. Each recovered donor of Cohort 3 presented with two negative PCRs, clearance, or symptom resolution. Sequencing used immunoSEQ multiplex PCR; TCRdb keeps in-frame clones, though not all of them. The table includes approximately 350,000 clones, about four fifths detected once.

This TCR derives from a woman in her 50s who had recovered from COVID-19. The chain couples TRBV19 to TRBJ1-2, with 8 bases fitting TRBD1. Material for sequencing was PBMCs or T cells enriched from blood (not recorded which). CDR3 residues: CASSKGQARGYTF. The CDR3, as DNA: TGTGCCAGTAGTAAGGGACAGGCGCGGGGCTACACCTTC.